This is a list of T cell receptor beta chains from one sample in a study of cytomegalovirus exposure and HLA in healthy donors. Libraries were prepared by immunoSEQ multiplex PCR; TCRdb keeps only in-frame clonotypes and omits some of them. The table includes roughly 80,000 clones, 85% to 95% detected once. Sequencing input: PBMCs. The source of these receptors is a man between 18 and 29 years old in good health and CMV-seronegative. The CDR3 runs from the conserved cysteine through the conserved F or W. The D gene is left open where the match is weak. Where a row states a size, it is once, few, many or the class of an expanded clone; other rows omit it.

V	D	size	J	CDR3	DNA
TRBV11-3	TRBD2	-	TRBJ2-7	CASSLQRDYEQYF	TGTGCCAGCAGCTTACAGCGGGACTACGAGCAGTACTTC
TRBV27	TRBD2	-	TRBJ2-5	CASSLSSGLAIKTQYF	TGTGCCAGCAGTTTATCGTCGGGACTAGCGATCAAGACCCAGTACTTC
TRBV5-1	-	-	TRBJ2-7	CASSLAPGKQYEQYF	TGCGCCAGCAGCTTGGCCCCGGGGAAGCAATACGAGCAGTACTTC
TRBV11-2	-	-	TRBJ1-1	CASTMATLSAGAFF	TGTGCCAGCACCATGGCCACTCTGTCCGCGGGGGCTTTCTTT
TRBV13	TRBD1	-	TRBJ1-4	CASSEGGRVDEKLFF	TGTGCCAGCAGCGAAGGGGGCAGGGTGGATGAAAAACTGTTTTTT
TRBV18	-	once	TRBJ1-2	CASSPPPGYYNYGYTF	TGTGCCAGCTCACCCCCCCCAGGGTACTATAACTATGGCTACACCTTC
TRBV5-1	TRBD1	-	TRBJ1-4	CASSFSGSSGGEKLFF	TGCGCCAGCAGCTTCTCCGGATCTTCAGGGGGTGAAAAACTGTTTTTT
TRBV5-4	-	few	TRBJ1-1	CASRLTPQKNDDTEAFF	TGTGCCAGCAGACTTACCCCGCAAAAAAATGATGACACTGAAGCTTTCTTT
TRBV5-1	-	-	TRBJ2-1	CASSLGSGVAGAFF	TGCGCCAGCAGCTTGGGATCAGGGGTTGCGGGTGCGTTCTTC
TRBV6-1	-	-	TRBJ2-2	CASSLTDTGELFF	TGTGCCAGCAGCTTGACAGACACCGGGGAGCTGTTTTTT
TRBV5-1	-	once	TRBJ1-2	CASSLARIGEIYGYTF	TGCGCCAGCAGCTTGGCACGGATTGGAGAGATCTATGGCTACACCTTC
TRBV7-8	-	-	TRBJ1-5	CASSLSPYKYPDQPQHF	TGTGCCAGCAGCTTATCTCCCTATAAATATCCCGATCAGCCCCAGCATTTT
TRBV6-4	TRBD2	few	TRBJ2-3	CASSEGSGGASDTQYF	TGTGCCAGCAGTGAAGGTAGCGGGGGGGCATCAGATACGCAGTATTTT
TRBV19	-	-	TRBJ1-1	CASSWPGMNTEAFF	TGTGCCAGTAGTTGGCCAGGTATGAACACTGAAGCTTTCTTT
TRBV7-3	TRBD2	once	TRBJ2-3	CASSPGGTSSRQYF	TGTGCCAGCAGCCCCGGCGGGACTAGTTCCCGGCAGTATTTT
TRBV30	-	-	TRBJ2-7	CAWSVQGKGWEQYF	TGTGCCTGGAGTGTACAGGGTAAGGGTTGGGAGCAGTACTTC
TRBV4-1	TRBD1	-	TRBJ1-2	CASRHKRGDRTLYGYTF	TGCGCCAGCAGGCACAAAAGGGGGGACAGGACCCTCTATGGCTACACCTTC
TRBV10-3	TRBD1	-	TRBJ2-5	CAISVGDRGHRAQYF	TGTGCCATCAGTGTGGGGGACAGGGGACATCGGGCCCAGTACTTC
TRBV5-1	-	-	TRBJ1-6	CASSLEGDPYNSPLHF	TGCGCCAGCAGCTTGGAGGGGGATCCCTATAATTCACCCCTCCACTTT
TRBV5-1	-	-	TRBJ2-3	CASSGGSGSSTDTQYF	TGCGCCAGCAGCGGGGGTAGCGGATCTAGCACAGATACGCAGTATTTT
TRBV11-1	-	-	TRBJ2-3	CASSLAGYPTDTQYF	TGTGCCAGCAGCTTGGCGGGATACCCCACAGATACGCAGTATTTT
TRBV15	-	-	TRBJ2-1	CATAGSFSFGDEQFF	TGTGCCACCGCCGGGTCCTTTTCCTTCGGCGATGAGCAGTTCTTC
TRBV14	TRBD2	-	TRBJ2-3	CASSQDRGLAGLTDTQYF	TGTGCCAGCAGCCAAGATCGGGGACTAGCGGGACTCACAGATACGCAGTATTTT
TRBV7-9	TRBD2	-	TRBJ2-1	CASSPRTSVGNEQFF	TGTGCCAGCAGCCCGCGGACTAGCGTCGGCAATGAGCAGTTCTTC
TRBV4-1	-	-	TRBJ2-7	CASSQDLAPLNHEQYF	TGCGCCAGCAGCCAAGATTTAGCACCCTTGAACCACGAGCAGTACTTC
TRBV5-1	TRBD1	-	TRBJ1-2	CASSAGTGRDYTF	TGCGCCAGCAGCGCCGGGACAGGGAGAGACTACACCTTC
TRBV18	TRBD1	-	TRBJ2-5	CASSPILGTAQETQYF	TGTGCCAGCTCACCAATTTTGGGGACAGCACAAGAGACCCAGTACTTC
TRBV30	-	-	TRBJ2-6	CAWAVSGANVLTF	TGTGCCTGGGCAGTCTCTGGGGCCAACGTCCTGACTTTC
TRBV19	TRBD1	-	TRBJ1-2	CASSTGGGYGYTF	TGTGCCAGTAGCACAGGGGGCGGCTATGGCTACACCTTC
TRBV7-7	-	-	TRBJ2-5	CASSLNLQQETQYF	TGTGCTAGCAGCCTAAATCTACAGCAAGAGACCCAGTACTTC
TRBV2	TRBD2	-	TRBJ2-3	CASMGGLAGDWDPQYF	TGTGCCAGCATGGGTGGACTAGCGGGAGATTGGGATCCGCAGTATTTT
TRBV7-3	TRBD2	-	TRBJ2-1	CASSYTSGHRTNEQFF	TGTGCCAGCAGCTACACTAGCGGGCACCGTACCAATGAGCAGTTCTTC
TRBV19	TRBD2	once	TRBJ2-5	CASIPSGREDGETQYF	TGTGCCAGTATTCCTAGCGGGAGAGAAGACGGAGAGACCCAGTACTTC
TRBV7-4	TRBD1	-	TRBJ1-2	CASRPDRGRGGYTF	TGTGCCAGCAGACCGGACAGGGGGCGGGGTGGCTACACCTTC
TRBV4-3	-	-	TRBJ1-5	CASSQDFGLAQHF	TGCGCCAGCAGCCAAGATTTTGGCCTGGCCCAGCATTTT
TRBV28	TRBD2	-	TRBJ2-5	CASSSNPGGRASETQYF	TGTGCCAGCAGTTCTAACCCCGGCGGGAGGGCCTCGGAGACCCAGTACTTC
TRBV6-5	-	once	TRBJ2-3	CASSYSTSTDTQYF	TGTGCCAGCAGTTACTCGACAAGCACAGATACGCAGTATTTT
TRBV19	-	-	TRBJ2-7	CATLRSHEQYF	TGTGCCACCCTTAGGAGCCACGAGCAGTACTTC
TRBV5-1	TRBD1	-	TRBJ2-1	CASSIRDRDRAEQFF	TGCGCCAGCAGCATCCGGGACAGGGATAGGGCTGAGCAGTTCTTC
TRBV5-4	-	-	TRBJ2-7	CASSLGPETYEQYF	TGTGCCAGCAGCTTGGGGCCAGAAACCTACGAGCAGTACTTC
TRBV7-9	TRBD2	-	TRBJ2-1	CASSLMGTSGSRTGQFF	TGTGCCAGCAGCTTAATGGGGACTAGCGGGAGCAGAACGGGGCAGTTCTTC
TRBV2	-	once	TRBJ1-5	CASSGGQPPQHF	TGTGCCAGCAGTGGGGGGCAGCCACCCCAGCATTTT